This T cell receptor beta chain was found in a study of T cells in Graves' hyperthyroidism and ophthalmopathy. TCR beta CDR3 regions were amplified from RNA. The TCR CDR3 first-round RT-PCR relied on the HTBI primer set. Using its own MiXCR run on the multiplex PCR reads, TCRdb lists one record per CDR3 protein. The sample records some 560,000 distinct CDR3 sequences, approximately 14% being singletons. The clonotype was recovered from a woman aged 30 to 39 with Graves' hyperthyroidism. Sequenced sample: blood.

Here the CDR3 reads CAISARNKGGNEKLFF. The CDR3 DNA is TGTGCCATCAGCGCGCGTAACAAAGGGGGCAATGAAAAACTGTTTTTT. The V call is TRBV10-3, the J call TRBJ1-4; 7 bases are shared with TRBD1. Germline V CDR1 and CDR2: ENHRY, SYGVKD. V lost 6 bases to trimming and J lost 5 bases; unmatched junction nucleotides: 12. There are 16 residues in the CDR3.